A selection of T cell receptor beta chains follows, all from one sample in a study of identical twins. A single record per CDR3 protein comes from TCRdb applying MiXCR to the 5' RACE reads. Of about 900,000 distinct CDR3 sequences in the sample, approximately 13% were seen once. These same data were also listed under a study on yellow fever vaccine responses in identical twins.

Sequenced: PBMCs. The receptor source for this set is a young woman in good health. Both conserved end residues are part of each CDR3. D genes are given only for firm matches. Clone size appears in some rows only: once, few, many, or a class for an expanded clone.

TGTGCCAGCAGACCACTAGCGGGACGCGGCACCGGGGAGCTGTTTTTT CASRPLAGRGTGELFF TRBV11-2 - TRBJ2-2 TRBD2
TGCGCCAGTCACGGACTAGCGGGAGGTGGGGGGGAGACCCAGTACTTC CASHGLAGGGGETQYF TRBV4-1 - TRBJ2-5 TRBD2
TGCGCCAGCAGCTTGACAGGGTCCCTCTCTGGGGCCAACGTCCTGACTTTC CASSLTGSLSGANVLTF TRBV5-1 few TRBJ2-6 -
TGTGCCACCAGAAAAGGGACAGGGCTGGGGAATGAGCAGTTCTTC CATRKGTGLGNEQFF TRBV24-1 - TRBJ2-1 TRBD1
TGCGCCAGCAGCAGGGACGGATTTTCCAATGAGCAGTTCTTC CASSRDGFSNEQFF TRBV5-1 many TRBJ2-1 -
TGTGCCAGCAGTTTACGAAGCACCCACCCCTCCTACGAGCAGTACTTC CASSLRSTHPSYEQYF TRBV12-3/TRBV12-4 - TRBJ2-7 -
TGCAGTGCTAGAAAGAAACTCGATAATTCACCCCTCCACTTT CSARKKLDNSPLHF TRBV20-1 - TRBJ1-6 -
TGCAGTGCCACGGGACTATCGACCGGGGAGCTGTTTTTT CSATGLSTGELFF TRBV20-1 - TRBJ2-2 TRBD2
TGCAGCGTTGAAGGGGGCCTCTACAATGAGCAGTTCTTC CSVEGGLYNEQFF TRBV29-1 many TRBJ2-1 -
TGTGCCAGCAGCTTGGACAGGGGGCGCGGCGAGCAGTACTTC CASSLDRGRGEQYF TRBV12-3/TRBV12-4 few TRBJ2-7 TRBD1
TGCGCCAGCAGCTTGGTGCCTTCTCGAAGCCGGACTAGCGGGAGCCACGAGCAGTACTTC CASSLVPSRSRTSGSHEQYF TRBV5-1 - TRBJ2-7 TRBD2
TGTGCCAGCAGGCAGGACAGGGAATCCTACAATGAGCAGTTCTTC CASRQDRESYNEQFF TRBV2 many TRBJ2-1 TRBD1
TGTGCCAGCAGGGAACAGGGAGCTGAGCAGTTCTTC CASREQGAEQFF TRBV6-6 many TRBJ2-1 -
TGTGCCAGCAGTTCGAATAGCGGGAGACCCTCCTACGAGCAGTACTTC CASSSNSGRPSYEQYF TRBV28 few TRBJ2-7 TRBD2
TGTGCCAGCAGAGGGGTCGGACAGGGCACAGATACGCAGTATTTT CASRGVGQGTDTQYF TRBV2 - TRBJ2-3 TRBD1
TGTGCCAGCAGGACAGGGCGGTCGAGGAATTCACCCCTCCACTTT CASRTGRSRNSPLHF TRBV12-3/TRBV12-4 many TRBJ1-6 TRBD1
TGTGCCAGTAGACCTCCTCGTGTCAGCTTACATGAAAAACTGTTTTTT CASRPPRVSLHEKLFF TRBV19 - TRBJ1-4 -
TGTGCCAGCAGTTTTAGTAGAACAGGCGCGTTCTCTGGGGCCAACGTCCTGACTTTC CASSFSRTGAFSGANVLTF TRBV27 few TRBJ2-6 -
TGTGCCAGCAGCCTGAAACCCACTGCGGGAGGCAGGTATTTT CASSLKPTAGGRYF TRBV7-2 few TRBJ2-3 TRBD2
TGCAGTGCTAGTGGGCAGTTCTACAATGAGCAGTTCTTC CSASGQFYNEQFF TRBV20-1 - TRBJ2-1 -
TGCAGCGCCGAGGACAGGGGGAAAGCTTTCTTT CSAEDRGKAFF TRBV29-1 many TRBJ1-1 TRBD1
TGTGCCAGCAGCCTTGTACGCGCAAATTCACCCCTCCACTTT CASSLVRANSPLHF TRBV3-1 many TRBJ1-6 -
TGTGCCAGCAGTAGGCAGGGTGGATCACCCCTCCACTTT CASSRQGGSPLHF TRBV27 - TRBJ1-6 -
TGCAGTGGGTCCCGAAGGAGCTCCTACGAGCAGTACTTC CSGSRRSSYEQYF TRBV20-1 many TRBJ2-7 -
TGTGCCAGCACCCGGGGTAGTAACCGGGAGCTGTTTTTT CASTRGSNRELFF TRBV2 - TRBJ2-2 -
TGCAGTGCTGGCTACCGGGACTATGTCTACGAGCAGTACTTC CSAGYRDYVYEQYF TRBV20-1 few TRBJ2-7 TRBD2
TGTGCCAGCAGCTCTCACGCGACAGGAAAAGCTTTCTTT CASSSHATGKAFF TRBV7-3 - TRBJ1-1 -
TGTGCCAGCAGGGATAGTAGAGAGACCCAGTACTTC CASRDSRETQYF TRBV11-2 few TRBJ2-5 -
TGTGCCAGCAGGCCCAGACTAGCGGGGAGCCTCTACAATGAGCAGTTCTTC CASRPRLAGSLYNEQFF TRBV6-1 few TRBJ2-1 TRBD2
TGTGCCATCAGCGAGGGACAGGGGTTTTACGGGCAGTACTTC CAISEGQGFYGQYF TRBV10-3 once TRBJ2-7 TRBD1
TGTGCCATCAGTTTGGACGTAACCTACGAGCAGTACTTC CAISLDVTYEQYF TRBV10-3 few TRBJ2-7 -
TGTGCCAGCAGACAAGATGAAGCTTTCTTT CASRQDEAFF TRBV25-1 few TRBJ1-1 -
TGCGCCAGCCAACCGATTCGGGGATCGAAGGGAAACACCATATATTTT CASQPIRGSKGNTIYF TRBV10-1 - TRBJ1-3 -
TGCAGTGCCCCAATGACATCTGGGAGCTCCTACAATGAGCAGTTCTTC CSAPMTSGSSYNEQFF TRBV20-1 few TRBJ2-1 -
TGTGCCAGCAGCCCTACCCCGTACGAGGGTGGCTACACCTTC CASSPTPYEGGYTF TRBV9 few TRBJ1-2 -
TGTGCCAGCACGTTATCCTTTGGGACTGAAGCTTTCTTT CASTLSFGTEAFF TRBV12-3/TRBV12-4 many TRBJ1-1 -
TGTGCCAGCAGCCCCCGACTAGCGTGGGGTCATGAGCAGTTCTTC CASSPRLAWGHEQFF TRBV11-1 few TRBJ2-1 TRBD2
TGTGCCAGCAGTCTGGGTTATGGCTCAGAGACCCAGTACTTC CASSLGYGSETQYF TRBV12-3/TRBV12-4 many TRBJ2-5 -
TGTGCCAGCAGAGACCTGGGTTGGGGCTACACCTTC CASRDLGWGYTF TRBV6-1 - TRBJ1-2 -
TGTGCCAGCAGCTTGTGGTCTAGCGGGGGGGTGTACAATGAGCAGTTCTTC CASSLWSSGGVYNEQFF TRBV5-6 - TRBJ2-1 TRBD2
TGTGCCATCAGTGAGAGGGGACAGGGGGCTGAGTTC CAISERGQGAEF TRBV10-3 - TRBJ2-4 TRBD1
TGTGCCAGCTCTCAGGGGAAGCGATACGCCGATGAGCAGTTCTTC CASSQGKRYADEQFF TRBV11-3 few TRBJ2-1 -
TGTGCCAGCAGCTTAACCGGGACAGCCGACCCCTACGAGCAGTACTTC CASSLTGTADPYEQYF TRBV7-3 - TRBJ2-7 TRBD1
TGTGCCAGCATCACCGGGAGGGGGAACGGAGAGACCCAGTACTTC CASITGRGNGETQYF TRBV2 - TRBJ2-5 TRBD2
TGTGCCAGCACCCCGGGGACCGGGGAGCTGTTTTTT CASTPGTGELFF TRBV12-3/TRBV12-4 many TRBJ2-2 -
TGTGCCACCAGTGATTTTGCTAGCGGGGGGCTGGATACGCAGTATTTT CATSDFASGGLDTQYF TRBV24-1 few TRBJ2-3 TRBD2
TGCGCCAGCAGCTTTACTAGGGGATACGAGCAGTACTTC CASSFTRGYEQYF TRBV5-1 few TRBJ2-7 -
TGTGCCAGCACTCGTTCAACTAACTATGGCTACACCTTC CASTRSTNYGYTF TRBV12-3/TRBV12-4 - TRBJ1-2 -
TGTGCCAGCAGCTTGGCAGGTGGAGTGGGCGAGCAGTACTTC CASSLAGGVGEQYF TRBV11-2 - TRBJ2-7 -
TGTGCCAGCAGCCAAGGAGCACTCTCCAATGAGCAGTTCTTC CASSQGALSNEQFF TRBV4-2 many TRBJ2-1 -
TGTGCCAGCAGCCACCAGACACGGACCTGGACCTCAAATGAGCAGTTCTTC CASSHQTRTWTSNEQFF TRBV6-1 - TRBJ2-1 -
TGTGCCAGCAGCTTAGATCGTTGGGGAGGGCGGGGATCCAATGAGCAGTTCTTC CASSLDRWGGRGSNEQFF TRBV11-2 few TRBJ2-1 TRBD2
TGTGCCAGCAGTGATACGACGCGGCGGGAGCAGTACTTC CASSDTTRREQYF TRBV2 few TRBJ2-7 -